A selection of T cell receptor beta chains follows, all from one sample in a study of T-cell reconstitution after alpha-beta-depleted transplantation in children. From the PCR reads, TCRdb called clonotypes with MiXCR, one entry per CDR3 protein. The sample holds a few hundred thousand distinct CDR3 sequences, over 20% seen once. Sequenced here: PBMCs, mostly from graft donor cells, sampled 180 days after TCRalphabeta/CD19-depleted stem cell transplant. Receptors were obtained from a male patient between 5 and 17 years old who had a stem cell transplant for acute lymphoblastic leukemia, so the T cells may come from the graft donor. The CDR3 runs from the conserved cysteine through the conserved F or W. The order of the fields is J gene, D gene, V gene, clone size, CDR3 protein, CDR3 DNA. D genes are given only for firm matches. Size is stated for part of the rows, as once, few or many counts, or as a class when the clone is expanded.

TRBJ2-7 | . | TRBV19 | . | CASSNGLPYEQYF | TGTGCCAGTAGTAACGGTCTTCCCTACGAGCAGTACTTC
TRBJ1-2 | . | TRBV12-3/TRBV12-4 | few | CASSLQRVGYTF | TGTGCCAGCAGTTTACAAAGGGTCGGCTACACCTTC
TRBJ2-3 | . | TRBV11-2 | . | CASSLSMQYF | TGTGCCAGCAGCCTGTCTATGCAGTATTTT
TRBJ2-1 | TRBD2 | TRBV2 | . | CASSALGLAGDEQFF | TGTGCCAGCAGTGCCTTAGGACTAGCGGGAGATGAGCAGTTCTTC
TRBJ1-3 | . | TRBV20-1 | few | CSARVPAGNTIYF | TGCAGTGCTAGAGTCCCCGCCGGAAACACCATATATTTT
TRBJ2-7 | TRBD1 | TRBV10-3 | once | CAISKGGRSSYEQYF | TGTGCCATCAGTAAAGGGGGCCGGAGCTCCTACGAGCAGTACTTC
TRBJ2-1 | . | TRBV19 | . | CASTTLVGSASYNEQFF | TGTGCCAGTACCACCCTTGTCGGGTCCGCGTCCTACAATGAGCAGTTCTTC
TRBJ2-5 | . | TRBV20-1 | few | CSARDRPIQETQYF | TGCAGTGCTAGAGATCGGCCGATTCAAGAGACCCAGTACTTC
TRBJ1-2 | TRBD1 | TRBV4-1 | . | CASSQPTGSTNYGYTF | TGCGCCAGCAGCCAACCGACAGGGTCGACTAACTATGGCTACACCTTC
TRBJ1-2 | TRBD1 | TRBV28 | . | CASRRGQHYGYTF | TGTGCCAGCAGGCGGGGACAGCACTATGGCTACACCTTC
TRBJ1-5 | . | TRBV29-1 | . | CSVAGNSHQPQHF | TGCAGCGTGGCCGGGAATAGCCATCAGCCCCAGCATTTT
TRBJ2-1 | . | TRBV9 | . | CASSVEGHQYNEQFF | TGTGCCAGCAGCGTAGAGGGACATCAATACAATGAGCAGTTCTTC
TRBJ2-7 | TRBD2 | TRBV12-3/TRBV12-4 | few | CASSRRTSAISSYEQYF | TGTGCCAGCAGTCGCCGGACTAGCGCAATTAGCTCCTACGAGCAGTACTTC
TRBJ2-7 | TRBD1 | TRBV6-5 | . | CASSYARGRDEQYF | TGTGCCAGCAGTTACGCCAGGGGGCGAGACGAGCAGTACTTC